The 13 T cell receptor beta chains listed next were all sequenced from one sample in a study of blood T cell repertoires in COVID-19. This table comes from immunoSEQ multiplex PCR, and its TCRdb copy is limited to in-frame clones, with some not included. Among hundreds of thousands of clones, 86% were seen once, and the ten largest hold roughly 1.6%. Sample: peripheral blood. These receptors were taken from a woman aged 55-75 years who had recovered from COVID-19.

This clone was recorded once. This chain uses TRBV11-2 with TRBJ2-1, with TRBD2 matching 11 bases. Germline trimming cut 5 bases from V and 9 bases from J; bases unmatched to any gene: 15. CDR1 is SGHAT, CDR2 FQNNGV, per germline. The CDR3 runs to 17 residues. CDR3 loop: CASSATVSGGARAEQFF. CDR3 nucleotides: TGTGCCAGCAGCGCCACCGTTAGCGGGGGGGCCCGCGCTGAGCAGTTCTTC.

V usage is TRBV7-8 and J usage is TRBJ2-3; TRBD2 matches 16 bases. Germline V gene data show CDR1 as SGHVS and CDR2 as FQNEAQ. V shed 6 bases, J shed 5 bases, and the junction held 5 bases outside the gene matches. The CDR3 loop spans 16 amino acids. CDR3 sequence (DNA): TGTGCCAGCAGGGGACTAGCGGGGGGGGAAAAAGATACGCAGTATTTT. Encoded protein: CASRGLAGGEKDTQYF.

V gene TRBV2 combines with J gene TRBJ1-1; TRBD1 might be the D (6 bases). V was clipped by 7 bases and J by 1 base, with 13 bases between them. Germline CDR1 reads SNHLY; CDR2 reads FYNNEI. CDR3 length equals 14 residues. DNA for the CDR3: TGTGCCAGCATACAGTTGACAGGGAACACTGAAGCTTTCTTT. It is translated as CASIQLTGNTEAFF. Combining the CDR3 with reference TRBV2 and TRBJ1-1 gives the whole variable domain EPEVTQTPSHQVTQMGQEVILRCVPISNHLYFYWYRQILGQKVEFLVSFYNNEISEKSEIFDDQFSVERPDGSNFTLKIRSTKLEDSAMYFCASIQLTGNTEAFFGQGTRLTVV.

The J gene is TRBJ2-2, the V gene TRBV7-8; 7 nucleotides match TRBD2. The germline V gene has CDR1 SGHVS and CDR2 FQNEAQ. This CDR3 contains 16 residues. With V trimmed by 0 bases and J by 3 bases, 4 bases remained unmatched. CDR3 residues: CASSLARGGHTGELFF. For the CDR3, the DNA is TGTGCCAGCAGCTTAGCGCGGGGAGGGCACACCGGGGAGCTGTTTTTT.

V is TRBV9 and J is TRBJ2-1; TRBD2 agrees at 7 bases. The J segment lost 6 bases and the V segment lost 1 base, leaving 4 bases of the junction unmatched. This CDR3 spans 14 amino acids. Per germline, CDR1 SGDLS and CDR2 YYNGEE. The CDR3: CASSVLGGINEQFF. The DNA of the CDR3 is TGTGCCAGCAGCGTACTGGGGGGGATCAATGAGCAGTTCTTC.

Remarks on this clone: One end of the junction is discordant with germline, which a read error may explain. The chain joins TRBV15 to TRBJ2-3, with a weak D call TRBD1 (6 bases). Looked up from germline, CDR1 is LNHNV and CDR2 is YYDKDF (reference sequence). The CDR3 runs 13 residues. CDR3 amino acids: CATSRVYRDTNHF. The DNA of the CDR3 is TGTGCCACCAGCAGAGTCTACAGGGACACAAATCATTTT.

The rearrangement uses TRBV2 and TRBJ2-2; possibly TRBD1 for D (6 bases). The germline CDR1 and CDR2 sequences are SNHLY and FYNNEI. The CDR3 length is 17 residues. Trimming took off 6 bases at V and 5 bases at J, with 22 bases between the two ends. CDR3 in DNA: TGTGCCAGCAGCGCGCTGGCGGCAGGGGCGATTACCGGGGAGCTGTTTTTT. Translation: CASSALAAGAITGELFF.

The genes are TRBV5-4 and TRBJ2-3; a weak D match, TRBD1 (5 bases). This CDR3 is built from 14 residues. Trimming shortened V by 0 bases and J by 5 bases, and 10 bases separated the two germline ends. The germline V gene has CDR1 SGHNT and CDR2 YYREEE (reference sequence). The CDR3 is CASSLGQGGDTQYF. CDR3 DNA: TGTGCCAGCAGCTTGGGGCAGGGTGGAGATACGCAGTATTTT.

V is TRBV7-8 and J is TRBJ2-5; D ambiguous. This CDR3 is 14 amino acids long. The germline V and J ends were trimmed by 2 bases and 0 bases, with 7 bases remaining between them. Germline CDR1 SGHVS, CDR2 FQNEAQ. The CDR3 DNA reads TGTGCCAGCAGCTTAAACTATGACCAAGAGACCCAGTACTTC. Translated, it gives CASSLNYDQETQYF.

The V call is TRBV28, the J call TRBJ1-5, with D tentatively TRBD1 (5 bases). V dropped 8 bases and J dropped 2 bases, with 10 bases sitting between them. The CDR3 loop spans 13 amino acids. Germline V gives CDR1 MDHEN, CDR2 SYDVKM. The CDR3 sequence: CASRGTGNQPQHF. The CDR3 nucleotides read TGTGCCAGCCGGGGGACGGGCAATCAGCCCCAGCATTTT.

The rearrangement joins TRBV6-5 to TRBJ2-3, with TRBD2 identical over 8 bases. This CDR3 has 13 residues. The V gene end was trimmed by 8 bases and the J gene end by 1 base; junction bases not matched to a gene: 2. From germline, CDR1 is MNHEY and CDR2 SVGAGI. CDR3 nucleotide sequence: TGTGCCAGCTTACTAGCGGGCACAGATACGCAGTATTTT. This encodes CASLLAGTDTQYF.

This rearrangement joins TRBV21-1 to TRBJ1-2. TRBV21-1 is annotated as a pseudogene. The CDR3 runs 12 residues. CDR3 sequence (DNA): TGTGCCAGCATAAACCGGGGGTTGGGCTACACCTTC. Protein product: CASINRGLGYTF.

V gene TRBV5-1 combines with J gene TRBJ1-4, with D unresolved. Trimming cost V 0 bases and J 8 bases, with 8 bases left between them. The CDR3 loop spans 13 amino acids. CDR1 and CDR2 from the germline V gene are SGHRS and YFSETQ. CDR3 protein: CASSLAQQEKLFF. The CDR3 DNA reads TGCGCCAGCAGCTTGGCCCAACAAGAAAAACTGTTTTTT.